The present TCR beta chain was sequenced within a study of T-cell reconstitution after alpha-beta-depleted transplantation in children. This CDR3 spans 15 amino acids. V lost 9 bases and J lost 6, with 23 bases in between. During its preparation, the TCRbeta library received unique molecular identifiers. Each CDR3 protein gets one entry after TCRdb re-called the PCR reads with MiXCR. The top ten hold around 19% of the sample, which has 100,000 or so distinct CDR3 sequences, around 15% seen once. Regarding the study as a whole: A year had passed since transplant, and T-cell counts and diversity by then came mostly from newly produced T cells. The origin of high day-60 TCRbeta diversity in some patients lay in surviving recipient T cells and thymic progenitors. By about two months after transplant, alpha-beta T cells reportedly arose from several hundred graft clones that had expanded.

This clonotype was counted a few times. The target antigen is unknown. This chain links TRBV12-3 or TRBV12-4 with TRBJ1-1; D is ambiguous. The material was PBMCs, mostly from graft donor cells, obtained 180 days after TCRalphabeta/CD19-depleted stem cell transplant. This clonotype was sampled from a male patient between 2 and 15 years old who had a stem cell transplant for acute lymphoblastic leukemia, so the T cells may come from the graft donor. The CDR3 DNA sequence: TGTGCCAGTCGCCTACGGAATAGGGAGGACGCTGAAGCTTTCTTT. Protein product: CASRLRNREDAEAFF.